The 25 T cell receptor beta chains below were found in one sample sequenced in a study of OX40 agonist ivuxolimab in advanced cancers. Profiled with immunoSEQ multiplex PCR; TCRdb holds only in-frame clones, not every one. The sample has roughly 56,000 clones, 65% to 90% seen once; the top ten hold approximately 0.92%. The source material was CD4+ or CD8+ T cells sorted from blood, sampled in a trial of the OX40 agonist ivuxolimab. The source of these receptors is an adult with an advanced solid tumor such as melanoma, head and neck, liver or kidney cancer.

The chain uses TRBV29-1 and TRBJ1-4; D not certain. The V and J ends lost 4 bases and 6 bases respectively, with 12 bases between them. The CDR3 totals 13 residues. Germline V gene sequence: CDR1 SQVTM, CDR2 ANQGSEA. CDR3 in DNA: TGCAGCGTTGCGGACGGCACCTATGAAAAACTGTTTTTT. Its protein is CSVADGTYEKLFF.

The CDR3 sequence: CASRDRVETQYF. Written as DNA, the CDR3 is TGTGCCAGTCGAGACAGGGTGGAGACCCAGTACTTC. The chain has TRBV19 and TRBJ2-5, with 7 bases fitting TRBD1. Trimming cost V 8 bases and J 5 bases; bases outside gene matches: 5. There are 12 residues in the CDR3. Germline V gives CDR1 LNHDA, CDR2 SQIVND (reference sequence).

The genes are TRBV2 and TRBJ2-5; TRBD1 agrees at 9 bases. The J call may be in error: the DNA end matches TRBJ2-7 better. This CDR3 comprises 16 residues. CDR1 and CDR2 (germline): SNHLY, FYNNEI. CDR3 coding DNA: TGTGCCAGCAGTATTTACCCCCCGGGACAGGGACCCGAGCAGTACTTC. Its translation is CASSIYPPGQGPEQYF.

The chain links TRBV6-6 to TRBJ2-5; perhaps TRBD2 as D (7 bases). Germline lookup yields CDR1 MNHNY and CDR2 SVGAGI (reference sequence). The CDR3 is 13 residues long. Between the trimmed V and J ends, which lost 11 bases and 4 bases, there was a span of 17 bases. The DNA for the CDR3 is TGTGCCGGGGGGGGCAGCTCTGGAGAGACCCAGTACTTC. Translation gives CAGGGSSGETQYF.

This clone turned up a few times. The V gene is TRBV4-1, the J gene TRBJ1-2; D remains unclear. Germline V gene sequence: CDR1 MGHRA, CDR2 YSYEKL. This CDR3 is 17 amino acids long. Trimming left V 1 base short and J 0 bases short, with 15 bases between. The CDR3 reads CASSQASRVTTNYGYTF. CDR3 sequence (DNA): TGCGCCAGCAGCCAAGCCAGTCGGGTCACAACTAACTATGGCTACACCTTC.

The chain is built from TRBV5-4 and TRBJ2-2, with 10 positions matching TRBD2. This CDR3 contains 17 residues. J was trimmed by 1 base and V by 4 bases; bases with no gene match: 7. CDR1 SGHNT and CDR2 YYREEE come from the germline V gene (reference sequence). CDR3 sequence: CASSPRSGGVNTGELFF. The CDR3 DNA is TGTGCCAGCAGCCCCAGGAGCGGGGGGGTGAACACCGGGGAGCTGTTTTTT.

This clone has only a few counts. J is TRBJ1-2 and V is TRBV6-1; possible D gene TRBD1, 5 bases. This CDR3 has 11 residues. Trimming pared 3 bases from V and 7 bases from J, leaving 6 bases between. Germline V gene sequence: CDR1 MNHNS, CDR2 SASEGT. The CDR3 protein is CASSEGLGYTF. DNA for the CDR3: TGTGCCAGCAGTGAGGGGCTTGGCTACACCTTC.

This clone was seen once. This chain uses TRBV19 with TRBJ1-1; D is possibly TRBD1 (5 bases). Germline CDR1 is LNHDA and CDR2 is SQIVND (reference sequence). The CDR3 has 14 residues. The V end lost 3 bases, the J end lost 4 bases, and 12 bases lay between the germline ends. CDR3 bases: TGTGCCAGTAGTATCCTGGGGGAGGGCACTGAAGCTTTCTTT. It codes for CASSILGEGTEAFF.

J is TRBJ2-7 and V is TRBV5-1; perhaps D is TRBD1 or TRBD2 (6 bases each). Trimming pared 5 bases from V and 4 bases from J, leaving 19 bases between. The length of the CDR3 is 15 residues. Germline CDR1 reads SGHRS; CDR2 reads YFSETQ. For the CDR3, the DNA is TGCGCCAGCAGTTTTAACGGGGGCGAGGGTTACGAGCAGTACTTC. It codes for CASSFNGGEGYEQYF.

This rearrangement joins TRBV2 to TRBJ2-6; D is perhaps TRBD2 (5 bases). The CDR3 runs 18 residues. With 6 bases removed from V and 1 base from J, the gap between germline ends came to 19 bases. Looked up from germline, CDR1 is SNHLY and CDR2 is FYNNEI. CDR3 sequence (DNA): TGTGCCAGCAGCCAAGCCGGACTTGCTGGATCTGGGGCCAACGTCCTGACTTTC. As protein: CASSQAGLAGSGANVLTF.

The rearrangement uses TRBV2 and TRBJ1-2; unclear D gene. Germline V gene lookup returns CDR1 SNHLY and CDR2 FYNNEI. V was pared by 6 bases and J by 6 bases, with 8 bases between. The CDR3 is 11 residues long. CDR3 nucleotide sequence: TGTGCCAGCAGCGTCAAGGATGGCTACACCTTC. Protein sequence: CASSVKDGYTF.

The chain combines TRBV28 with TRBJ2-7; D unresolved. Between the trimmed V and J ends, which lost 6 bases and 3 bases, there was a span of 12 bases. Germline CDR1 reads MDHEN; CDR2 reads SYDVKM. This CDR3 contains 13 residues. CDR3 in amino acids: CASSPRVGYEQYF. CDR3 DNA: TGTGCCAGCAGCCCCCGGGTCGGCTACGAGCAGTACTTC.

V usage is TRBV25-1 and J usage is TRBJ2-7; D gene uncertain. Looked up from germline, CDR1 is MGHDK and CDR2 is SYGVNS. The CDR3 spans 11 residues. The V and J ends lost 3 bases and 3 bases respectively, with 3 bases between them. The CDR3 sequence is CASSDYYEQYF. DNA for the CDR3: TGTGCCAGCAGTGATTACTACGAGCAGTACTTC.

V usage is TRBV19 and J usage is TRBJ2-2; 8 bases line up with TRBD2. After removal of 0 bases from V and 6 bases from J, the junction contained 12 bases not matched to a gene. This CDR3 is 18 amino acids long. Per the germline V gene, CDR1 is LNHDA and CDR2 is SQIVND (reference sequence). For the CDR3, the DNA is TGTGCCAGTAGTATAGATCGCGGGGGGCGGATTTTGGCCGGGGAGCTGTTTTTT. Its protein product is CASSIDRGGRILAGELFF.

The chain joins TRBV11-2 to TRBJ2-2; D not certain. Trimming cost V 1 base and J 1 base, with 10 bases left between them. CDR1 and CDR2 from the germline V gene are SGHAT and FQNNGV. The CDR3 sequence is 16 residues long. Here the CDR3 DNA reads TGTGCCAGCAGCTTAGGAGTCGGGTTGAACACCGGGGAGCTGTTTTTT. Translation: CASSLGVGLNTGELFF. Looking up the rest from reference TRBV11-2 and TRBJ2-2 gives the full variable domain: EAGVAQSPRYKIIEKRQSVAFWCNPISGHATLYWYQQILGQGPKLLIQFQNNGVVDDSQLPKDRFSAERLKGVDSTLKIQPAKLEDSAVYLCASSLGVGLNTGELFFGEGSRLTVL.

This clone was found a few times. The CDR3 sequence is CASSLGTVVNTEAFF. DNA of the CDR3: TGCGCCAGCAGCTTGGGGACGGTGGTGAACACTGAAGCTTTCTTT. The chain is built from TRBV5-1 and TRBJ1-1; no clear D. With 0 bases removed from V and 0 bases from J, the gap between germline ends came to 9 bases. CDR3 size: 15 residues. From germline, CDR1 is SGHRS and CDR2 YFSETQ.

The J gene is TRBJ1-3, the V gene TRBV2; D is unclear. Germline values: CDR1 SNHLY, CDR2 FYNNEI. With 5 bases removed from V and 6 bases from J, the gap between germline ends came to 23 bases. This CDR3 region has 17 residues. This CDR3 is CASSPTLFRVVENTIYF. Written as DNA, the CDR3 is TGTGCCAGCAGTCCGACCCTATTCCGGGTCGTGGAAAACACCATATATTTT.

The rearrangement joins TRBV11-2 to TRBJ2-3; no clear D gene. The CDR3 has 15 amino acids. V gave up 2 bases and J gave up 2 bases, with 11 bases separating them. The germline gives CDR1 SGHAT, CDR2 FQNNGV. The CDR3 DNA reads TGTGCCAGCAGCTTAAACATAGGCCCCACAGATACGCAGTATTTT. This gives the protein CASSLNIGPTDTQYF.

The genes are TRBV9 and TRBJ2-3, with 7 nucleotides matching TRBD2. The germline gives CDR1 SGDLS, CDR2 YYNGEE. With V trimmed by 0 bases and J by 3 bases, 7 bases remained unmatched. CDR3 length: 16 residues. CDR3 nucleotides: TGTGCCAGCAGCGTAGACTATGCTAGCGGAACAGATACGCAGTATTTT. The encoded protein is CASSVDYASGTDTQYF.

V gene TRBV7-9 combines with J gene TRBJ1-5, with 10 bases aligning to TRBD1. The CDR3 spans 15 residues. Germline V CDR1 and CDR2: SEHNR, FQNEAQ (reference sequence). With 4 bases clipped from V and 6 bases from J, the junction kept 6 bases outside the gene matches. The CDR3 DNA reads TGTGCCAGCAGCTCGACCGGGACAGGGGTTCAGCCCCAGCATTTT. Amino acids: CASSSTGTGVQPQHF.

This chain links TRBV9 with TRBJ1-4; D might be TRBD1 (5 bases). The length of the CDR3 is 15 residues. V was cut by 4 bases and J by 5 bases, with 15 bases left in between. In germline, CDR1 is SGDLS, CDR2 YYNGEE. CDR3 sequence: CASSTHPTENEKLFF. The CDR3 nucleotides are TGTGCCAGCAGCACCCACCCGACAGAAAATGAAAAACTGTTTTTT.

The chain carries TRBV27 and TRBJ2-5; D is undetermined. The CDR3 length is 14 residues. CDR1 and CDR2 from the germline V gene are MNHEY and SMNVEV (reference sequence). Trimming stripped 6 bases from V and 4 bases from J, with 15 bases between. For the CDR3, the DNA is TGTGCCAGCAGGCGGAACCCACTGGGAGAGACCCAGTACTTC. Translated: CASRRNPLGETQYF.

This clone was seen only a few times. The rearrangement links TRBV9 to TRBJ2-1; TRBD2 agrees at 7 bases. J lost 4 bases, V lost 0 bases, and 4 bases had no gene match. This CDR3 is built from 15 residues. Germline V lookup: CDR1 SGDLS, CDR2 YYNGEE. This CDR3 is CASSVGGGPYNEQFF. CDR3 bases: TGTGCCAGCAGCGTAGGGGGAGGGCCATACAATGAGCAGTTCTTC. Together with reference TRBV9 and TRBJ2-1, the CDR3 gives the full variable domain: DSGVTQTPKHLITATGQRVTLRCSPRSGDLSVYWYQQSLDQGLQFLIQYYNGEERAKGNILERFSAQQFPDLHSELNLSSLELGDSALYFCASSVGGGPYNEQFFGPGTRLTVL.

This clone was seen a single time. The V gene is TRBV19, the J gene TRBJ1-1; D uncertain. Germline V gene sequence: CDR1 LNHDA, CDR2 SQIVND (reference sequence). Trimming left V 6 bases short and J 3 bases short, with 11 bases between. The CDR3 runs 13 residues. This CDR3 is CASRRRVDTEAFF. CDR3 DNA sequence: TGTGCCAGTAGGAGGCGGGTCGACACTGAAGCTTTCTTT.

This clone was seen only once. The rearrangement joins TRBV6-5 to TRBJ2-7, with no clear D. The CDR3 runs to 12 residues. The germline V gene has CDR1 MNHEY and CDR2 SVGAGI. V lost 4 bases and J lost 3, with 7 bases in between. The CDR3 loop reads CASSSGGYEQYF. In DNA form, the CDR3 reads TGTGCCAGCAGTTCGGGCGGCTACGAGCAGTACTTC.